This T cell receptor beta chain is drawn from a study of T cell responses to AZD1222 COVID-19 vaccine. Only in-frame clones appear in the TCRdb table, and some are missing; sequencing was by immunoSEQ multiplex PCR. Of around 99,000 clones in the sample, around 90% were seen once. General study results and limits: Mapped onto spike, vaccine-associated CD4 TCRs spanned it and were dominant at 160-218 and 743-854. The sample set comprised mostly white British donors with more females, and clonal diversity was possibly underestimated.

Regarding this clone: Antigen unknown.

The CDR3 has 14 amino acids. Looked up from germline, CDR1 is SQVTM and CDR2 is ANQGSEA. Deletions cut 4 bases from V and 4 bases from J, with 14 bases between. The starting material was peripheral blood, obtained on day 0 of MenACWY control vaccination. This TCR was recovered from an adult in good health. This chain links TRBV29-1 with TRBJ2-1; the D gene is possibly TRBD2 (6 bases). This CDR3 reads CSVVGSGSYNEQFF. CDR3 bases: TGCAGCGTTGTGGGTAGCGGCTCTTACAATGAGCAGTTCTTC.